This T cell receptor (beta chain) appears in the sequencing data of a study of cytomegalovirus exposure and HLA in healthy donors. Study-level points and caveats: A later analysis linked a missense variant in DCLRE1C to the trimming of TCR beta V and J genes. Later, an analysis found that common viral pathogens appeared to be linked with several of the most significant clusters. Reports described diagnosis of cytomegalovirus status by the classifier as highly specific and sensitive.

Note on this clone: Its antigen is still unknown.

Both 60 Vbeta primers and 13 Jbeta primers went into the PCR. TCRdb's table, derived via immunoSEQ multiplex PCR, lists solely in-frame clones and lacks some. The data contain 170,000 or so clones, around 83% of them singletons. The study sampled nominally healthy donors, though unrecorded immune exposures were likely. The germline V gene has CDR1 SGDLS and CDR2 YYNGEE. Trimming at V came to 4 bases and at J to 8 bases, leaving 10 bases not matched to a gene. The CDR3 consists of 15 residues. This TCR was recovered from a man aged 45-65 years in good health and CMV-seronegative. This chain joins TRBV9 and TRBJ2-1; the match to TRBD2 covers 9 bases. Sample: PBMCs. CDR3 sequence (DNA): TGTGCCAGCAGCAAAGGGGCGGGGGGGCGGGATGAGCAGTTCTTC. It yields the protein CASSKGAGGRDEQFF.